These 13 T cell receptor beta chains came from one sample sequenced in a study of human T cells and chemical hapten exposure (dated by TCRdb to about 2021). Receptors were amplified or captured by 5' RACE. The instrument was an Illumina MiSeq. TCRdb reprocessing: public reads trimmed at Q25 with fastp, clones called with MiXCR, in-frame beta chains kept. A single entry per CDR3 protein holds the most common genes and DNA from its merged rows. The sample table shows about 140,000 distinct CDR3 sequences, and around 4% are seen once. The ten most abundant clones make up over 1.1% of the sample. Total RNA was extracted from unfractionated whole blood collected in Tempus Blood RNA tubes. The source of these receptors is a female donor in good health.

There are many counts of this clonotype. This chain joins TRBV12-3 or TRBV12-4 and TRBJ1-1; TRBD1 matches at 10 bases. Losses at the gene ends were 6 bases for V and 4 bases for J; bases not matched to a gene: 5. This CDR3 spans 14 amino acids. CDR3 nucleotides: TGTGCCAGCAGACCGGGACAGGGGATCACTGAAGCTTTCTTT. Protein: CASRPGQGITEAFF.

There are many counts of this clonotype. The V call is TRBV15, the J call TRBJ1-4; D is undetermined. With 1 base removed from V and 0 bases from J, the gap between germline ends came to 12 bases. This CDR3 is built from 17 residues. In germline, CDR1 is LNHNV, CDR2 YYDKDF (reference sequence). In DNA, the CDR3 is TGTGCCACCAGCAGAGGTGCGCCAGTTGCAACTAATGAAAAACTGTTTTTT. Protein: CATSRGAPVATNEKLFF.

This clonotype was counted at least ten times. The rearrangement uses TRBV9 and TRBJ2-3; 8 bases align to TRBD2. Per the germline V gene, CDR1 is SGDLS and CDR2 is YYNGEE. The CDR3 has 13 amino acids. V was pared by 2 bases and J by 6 bases, with 2 bases of the junction left unmatched. The CDR3: CASSVGTSDTQYF. The DNA for the CDR3 is TGTGCCAGCAGCGTCGGGACTAGTGATACGCAGTATTTT.

Many counts were recorded for this clonotype. The chain carries TRBV29-1 and TRBJ2-1, with D uncertain. V shed 1 base and J shed 3 bases, with 7 bases lying between them. CDR1 is SQVTM and CDR2 is ANQGSEA in the germline V gene. This CDR3 comprises 13 residues. The CDR3 loop reads CSVEGEIYNEQFF. The CDR3 nucleotides are TGCAGCGTTGAAGGGGAAATCTACAATGAGCAGTTCTTC.

This clonotype occurred many times. The chain recombines TRBV11-3 with TRBJ1-1; D unresolved. The germline V gene has CDR1 SGHNT and CDR2 YENEEA. This CDR3 has 14 residues. With 5 bases removed from V and 0 bases from J, the gap between germline ends came to 10 bases. In DNA form, the CDR3 reads TGTGCCAGCAGCCCGGGTGTCATGAACACTGAAGCTTTCTTT. It is translated as CASSPGVMNTEAFF. Full variable domain (missing parts from reference TRBV11-3 and TRBJ1-1): EAGVVQSPRYKIIEKKQPVAFWCNPISGHNTLYWYLQNLGQGPELLIRYENEEAVDDSQLPKDRFSAERLKGVDSTLKIQPAELGDSAVYLCASSPGVMNTEAFFGQGTRLTVV.

This clonotype has a count of ten or more. The genes are TRBV7-9 and TRBJ2-1; 7 nucleotides line up with TRBD2. V dropped 1 base and J dropped 5; count of bases not matched to a gene: 20. This CDR3 spans 20 amino acids. The germline V gene encodes CDR1 SEHNR and CDR2 FQNEAQ (reference sequence). CDR3 loop: CASSLGRALFVRGVNNEQFF. The CDR3 region has the DNA TGTGCCAGCAGCTTAGGACGGGCGCTCTTCGTCCGGGGGGTCAACAATGAGCAGTTCTTC.

Ten or more counts support this clonotype. The rearrangement uses TRBV5-5 and TRBJ2-1; weak D call: TRBD1 (7 bases). V lost 9 bases and J 0 bases, leaving 19 bases between the germline ends. The CDR3 contains 16 residues. Germline V gene sequence: CDR1 SGHKS, CDR2 YYEKEE (reference sequence). Here the CDR3 reads CANSRGVPSSYNEQFF. The CDR3 DNA reads as TGTGCCAACTCCAGGGGGGTTCCTAGCTCCTACAATGAGCAGTTCTTC.

Turning to this clonotype: The conserved phenylalanine or tryptophan normally closing the CDR3 is absent here, so this likely arose from a read error. This chain joins TRBV5-4 and TRBJ2-5; 11 nucleotides match TRBD2. The CDR3 contains 16 residues. CDR1 is SGHNT, CDR2 YYREEE, per germline (reference sequence). V gave up 0 bases and J gave up 2 bases; unmatched junction bases: 3. The CDR3 sequence: CASSLASSGRQETQYS. CDR3 bases: TGTGCCAGCAGCTTGGCCTCTAGCGGGAGGCAAGAGACCCAGTACTCC.

This clonotype was seen a few times. This chain links TRBV28 with TRBJ2-1; 7 nucleotides agree with TRBD2. The germline CDR1 and CDR2 sequences are MDHEN and SYDVKM. V was pared by 5 bases and J by 12 bases, with 13 bases of the junction left unmatched. The CDR3 contains 14 residues. CDR3 coding DNA: TGTGCCAGCAGTCAGGAGCGGGGCGGCAACGGGCAGTTCTTC. It yields the protein CASSQERGGNGQFF.

This clonotype has at least ten counts. J is TRBJ1-1 and V is TRBV5-1; 9 positions match TRBD1. This CDR3 has 14 amino acids. The germline V gene has CDR1 SGHRS and CDR2 YFSETQ. J lost 4 bases, V lost 4 bases, and 5 bases had no gene match. The CDR3 reads CASSTDRGFTEAFF. The CDR3 nucleotides read TGCGCCAGCAGCACCGACAGGGGGTTCACTGAAGCTTTCTTT.

Ten or more counts support this clonotype. CDR3: CASSFRSGDYGYTF. Here the CDR3 DNA reads TGTGCCAGCAGCTTTAGATCCGGAGACTATGGCTACACCTTC. V is TRBV7-2 and J is TRBJ1-2; no reliable D call. V gave up 3 bases and J gave up 3 bases, with 11 bases separating them. The CDR3 runs to 14 residues. The germline V gene encodes CDR1 SGHTA and CDR2 FQGNSA.

This clonotype was recorded many times. The chain joins TRBV7-2 to TRBJ1-2, with D hard to call. V lost 1 base to trimming and J lost 2 bases, with 8 bases between them. The germline CDR1 and CDR2 sequences are SGHTA and FQGNSA. The CDR3 length is 14 residues. The CDR3 DNA follows: TGTGCCAGCAGCTTAGGGCAGGAGAACTATGGCTACACCTTC. It translates to CASSLGQENYGYTF.

This clonotype was detected many times. J is TRBJ1-5 and V is TRBV27; perhaps TRBD1 as D (5 bases). Germline CDR1 is MNHEY and CDR2 is SMNVEV (reference sequence). The CDR3 totals 16 residues. The ends were cut back, 4 bases at V and 0 bases at J, with 13 bases in the middle. The DNA of the CDR3 is TGTGCCAGCAGTTCGGGACGTCCCTATAGCAATCAGCCCCAGCATTTT. It is translated as CASSSGRPYSNQPQHF.